These 27 T cell receptor beta chains came from one sample sequenced in a study of regulatory T cells in long-lasting Graves disease. The time point is: newly diagnosed GD, antithyroid drugs for less than 3 months. Making the TCR library involved RNA that had been extracted from PBMCs. Construction of TCR beta libraries relied on iRepertoire HTBI primers and on Arm-PCR targeting CDR3 regions. A single record per CDR3 protein comes from TCRdb applying MiXCR to the multiplex PCR reads. The sample includes 680,000 or so distinct CDR3 sequences, roughly 16% seen only once; the top ten take 18%. These data were also reused for a study on T cells in Graves' hyperthyroidism and ophthalmopathy.

Sample: peripheral blood mononuclear cells (PBMCs), taken at new diagnosis, from a patient treated with antithyroid drugs. Every receptor here comes from a woman aged 25 to 39 with Graves disease.

V is TRBV15 and J is TRBJ2-3, with D unresolved. The CDR3 has 12 amino acids. From germline, CDR1 is LNHNV and CDR2 YYDKDF (reference sequence). Deletions cut 4 bases from V and 3 bases from J, with 5 bases between. CDR3 DNA: TGTGCCACCAGCACCTTTACAGATACGCAGTATTTT. It specifies CATSTFTDTQYF.

This clonotype was counted only a few times. The rearrangement joins TRBV4-1 to TRBJ1-4; possibly TRBD1 for D (5 bases). Looked up from germline, CDR1 is MGHRA and CDR2 is YSYEKL. The V end lost 4 bases, the J end lost 4 bases, and 10 bases lay between the germline ends. The CDR3 totals 14 residues. The CDR3 DNA follows: TGCGCCAGCAGCCCGGGGGGGGTTAATGAAAAACTGTTTTTT. This encodes CASSPGGVNEKLFF.

This clonotype occurred a few times. The V gene is TRBV5-6, the J gene TRBJ2-1, with D possibly being TRBD2 (5 bases). Germline CDR1 reads SGHDT; CDR2 reads YYEEEE. With 7 bases removed from V and 2 bases from J, the gap between germline ends came to 13 bases. The CDR3 loop spans 14 amino acids. The CDR3 loop is CASHFGEPYNEQFF. CDR3 bases: TGTGCCAGCCATTTCGGGGAACCCTACAATGAGCAGTTCTTC.

In its sample, this clonotype was seen many times. V gene TRBV7-2 combines with J gene TRBJ1-6; TRBD1 is a possible D gene (5 bases). The germline V gene encodes CDR1 SGHTA and CDR2 FQGNSA. With 2 bases removed from V and 6 bases from J, the gap between germline ends came to 5 bases. This CDR3 region has 13 residues. The DNA of the CDR3 is TGTGCCAGCAGCTTACAGGGTAATTCACCCCTCCACTTT. This sequence encodes CASSLQGNSPLHF.

The J gene is TRBJ2-7, the V gene TRBV9; 7 bases align to TRBD2. With V trimmed by 0 bases and J by 2 bases, 5 bases remained unmatched. The germline gives CDR1 SGDLS, CDR2 YYNGEE. This CDR3 comprises 15 residues. The CDR3 is CASSVAGGGTYEQYF. CDR3 in DNA: TGTGCCAGCAGCGTAGCGGGCGGGGGAACCTACGAGCAGTACTTC.

This clonotype was observed at least ten times. The chain recombines TRBV27 with TRBJ2-7, with 9 nucleotides matching TRBD1. CDR1 is MNHEY and CDR2 is SMNVEV in the germline V gene (reference sequence). The CDR3 length is 14 residues. J was trimmed by 5 bases and V by 6 bases; bases with no gene match: 8. CDR3 residues: CASRNRGPNNEQYF. The CDR3 DNA is TGTGCCAGCAGAAACAGGGGGCCGAATAACGAGCAGTACTTC.

This clonotype was counted between two and nine times. This rearrangement joins TRBV19 to TRBJ1-4; no reliable D call. This CDR3 spans 15 amino acids. Trimming left V 4 bases short and J 5 bases short, with 14 bases between. Germline CDR1 is LNHDA and CDR2 is SQIVND (reference sequence). The chain's CDR3 is CASSTPRSGNEKLFF. CDR3 bases: TGTGCCAGTAGTACCCCTCGGTCGGGGAATGAAAAACTGTTTTTT.

This clonotype was recorded many times. The rearrangement uses TRBV12-5 and TRBJ1-2, with 11 bases fitting TRBD1. CDR1 and CDR2 from the germline V gene are LGHNT and FRNRAP. Unmatched junction bases numbered 19, after V lost 0 bases and J lost 4 bases. CDR3 size: 21 residues. CDR3 DNA sequence: TGTGCTAGTGGTTTGGTCTCCCGGTTGTCGGAGTGGGACAGGGGGTCCTATGGCTACACCTTC. Amino acids: CASGLVSRLSEWDRGSYGYTF.

In its sample, this clonotype was seen many times. J is TRBJ2-7 and V is TRBV28; TRBD2 matches 15 bases. Germline lookup yields CDR1 MDHEN and CDR2 SYDVKM. With V trimmed by 4 bases and J by 0 bases, 16 bases remained unmatched. CDR3 length: 21 residues. This CDR3 is CASSSPPPGLAGGMSSYEQYF. Written as DNA, the CDR3 is TGTGCCAGCAGTTCCCCACCCCCGGGACTAGCGGGAGGTATGAGCTCCTACGAGCAGTACTTC.

This clonotype was counted between two and nine times. The chain has TRBV7-9 and TRBJ2-7; D is possibly TRBD2 (7 bases). Germline V lookup: CDR1 SEHNR, CDR2 FQNEAQ (reference sequence). Trimming removed 3 bases at V and 1 base at J, with 13 bases between. The CDR3 totals 15 residues. The chain's CDR3 is CASSFGLGGSYEQYF. The CDR3 DNA reads as TGTGCCAGCAGCTTTGGACTAGGGGGATCCTACGAGCAGTACTTC.

The V gene is TRBV9, the J gene TRBJ2-7, with TRBD1 matching over 9 bases. V shed 0 bases and J 3 bases; nucleotides not matched to a gene: 7. In germline, CDR1 is SGDLS, CDR2 YYNGEE. This CDR3 is built from 16 residues. CDR3 nucleotide sequence: TGTGCCAGCAGCGTAGGTGGGACAGGGCTAGACTACGAGCAGTACTTC. Translated: CASSVGGTGLDYEQYF.

This chain joins TRBV7-3 and TRBJ1-6; D is undetermined. The germline CDR1 and CDR2 sequences are SGHTA and FQGTGA. V shed 5 bases and J shed 0 bases, with 14 bases lying between them. The CDR3 runs 17 residues. This CDR3 reads CASSPLVFSSYNSPLHF. The CDR3 DNA reads as TGTGCCAGCAGCCCCTTGGTGTTCAGCTCCTATAATTCACCCCTCCACTTT.

A note on this clonotype: A much larger clone differs by one base, so this may be a read error. J is TRBJ2-1 and V is TRBV5-1, with 13 bases identical to TRBD2. J gave up 10 bases and V 3 bases, and 7 bases lay outside the gene matches. The germline V gene has CDR1 SGHRS and CDR2 YFSETQ. The CDR3 extends over 15 amino acids. DNA for the CDR3: TGCGCCAGCAGCTGGACTAGCGGGAGTACCTACGAGCAGTTCTTC. Its translation is CASSWTSGSTYEQFF.

This sequence joins TRBV14 and TRBJ2-2, with D hard to call. CDR3 length: 13 amino acids. Germline CDR1 and CDR2: SGHDN and FVKESK. V was trimmed by 4 bases and J by 8 bases, leaving 11 bases between them. CDR3 residues: CASSRERVGELFF. The DNA for the CDR3 is TGTGCCAGCAGCCGAGAACGAGTAGGGGAGCTGTTTTTT.

In this sample, this clonotype turned up many times. The gene calls are TRBV2 and TRBJ2-7; D might be TRBD1 or TRBD2, each matching 5 bases. The germline CDR1 and CDR2 sequences are SNHLY and FYNNEI. The V gene lost 1 base and the J gene lost 6 bases, with 16 bases spanning the gap. The CDR3 runs to 15 residues. The CDR3 loop is CASSEVGRVQGEQYF. CDR3 sequence (DNA): TGTGCCAGCAGTGAAGTGGGGCGGGTTCAGGGCGAGCAGTACTTC.

V usage is TRBV27 and J usage is TRBJ2-1, with D tentatively TRBD1 (7 bases). CDR1 is MNHEY and CDR2 is SMNVEV in the germline V gene (reference sequence). V lost 7 bases to trimming and J lost 6 bases, with 19 bases between them. The CDR3 totals 15 residues. The CDR3: CASKKRGTVLNEQFF. For the CDR3, the DNA is TGTGCCAGCAAGAAACGGGGGACAGTTCTCAATGAGCAGTTCTTC.

This clonotype occurred many times. This sequence joins TRBV6-1 and TRBJ2-7; no firm D call. This CDR3 spans 13 amino acids. V lost 1 base and J 0 bases, leaving 4 bases between the germline ends. Germline V gives CDR1 MNHNS, CDR2 SASEGT. The CDR3 nucleotides read TGTGCCAGCAGTGAAGGCAGCTCCTACGAGCAGTACTTC. Translating gives CASSEGSSYEQYF.

At least ten counts were recorded for this clonotype. This chain joins TRBV28 and TRBJ1-1, with 7 nucleotides matching TRBD1. The length of the CDR3 is 14 residues. Losses at the gene ends were 7 bases for V and 1 base for J; bases not matched to a gene: 6. Germline values: CDR1 MDHEN, CDR2 SYDVKM. CDR3 sequence (DNA): TGTGCCAGCAAGGACAGGAGGGCGAACACTGAAGCTTTCTTT. This gives the protein CASKDRRANTEAFF.

This clonotype has at least ten counts. The chain links TRBV28 to TRBJ1-1, with D perhaps TRBD1 (6 bases). The CDR3 is made up of 15 amino acids. Trimming took off 6 bases at V and 0 bases at J, with 14 bases between the two ends. The V gene's germline CDR1 is MDHEN and CDR2 SYDVKM. The CDR3 bases are TGTGCCAGCAGCCCTGGGGGGGCAATGAACACTGAAGCTTTCTTT. It yields the protein CASSPGGAMNTEAFF.

The chain is built from TRBV3-1 and TRBJ2-5; D is tentatively TRBD1 or TRBD2 (5 bases each). The germline V gene encodes CDR1 LGHDT and CDR2 YNNKEL (reference sequence). V lost 4 bases and J lost 5, with 11 bases in between. This CDR3 contains 13 residues. CDR3 amino acids: CASSPWDRETQYF. The CDR3, as DNA: TGTGCCAGCAGCCCATGGGACCGGGAGACCCAGTACTTC.

This clonotype was seen a handful of times. The chain has TRBV11-3 and TRBJ2-2, with D possibly being TRBD1 (8 bases). This CDR3 contains 16 residues. Germline CDR1 is SGHNT and CDR2 is YENEEA. The V end lost 3 bases, the J end lost 6 bases, and 17 bases lay between the germline ends. The CDR3 reads CASSFRTGREAGELFF. Here the CDR3 DNA reads TGTGCCAGCAGCTTTCGGACAGGGAGGGAAGCCGGGGAGCTGTTTTTT.

This clonotype turned up a few times. Written as DNA, the CDR3 is TGCGCCAGCAGTGAGTGCTGTTCGCGGGACGGCGATGAGCAGTTCTTC. Translation: CASSECCSRDGDEQFF. The chain couples TRBV10-1 to TRBJ2-1, with D maybe TRBD2 (6 bases). Germline values: CDR1 WNHNN, CDR2 SYGVQD (reference sequence). There are 16 residues in the CDR3. V was pared by 1 base and J by 8 bases, with 18 bases between.

This clonotype has a count of ten or more. V is TRBV30 and J is TRBJ2-2; D uncertain. Trimming took 0 bases from V and 1 from J, leaving 9 bases between them. This CDR3 spans 15 amino acids. CDR1 is GTSNPN, CDR2 SVGIG, per germline (reference sequence). The CDR3 loop is CAWSVQGLNTGELFF. As DNA, the CDR3 is TGTGCCTGGAGTGTACAAGGTTTGAACACCGGGGAGCTGTTTTTT.

This clonotype was picked up a small number of times. This rearrangement joins TRBV2 to TRBJ1-3; no firm D call. Germline lookup yields CDR1 SNHLY and CDR2 FYNNEI. This CDR3 contains 12 residues. V lost 4 bases to trimming and J lost 6 bases, with 7 bases between them. CDR3 sequence: CASSVVVNTIYF. CDR3 in DNA: TGTGCCAGCAGTGTTGTGGTAAACACCATATATTTT.

As regards this clonotype: This may come from a read error, since a much larger clone is one base off. The chain links TRBV30 to TRBJ1-2; 9 bases match TRBD1. CDR3 length equals 13 residues. Germline assignment: CDR1 GTSNPN and CDR2 SVGIG (reference sequence). The CDR3 DNA reads as TGTCCCTGGAGTGACTGGGACAGGGATGGCTACACCTTC. Residues: CPWSDWDRDGYTF.

CDR3 in amino acids: CASRTTVFYGYTF. In nucleotides, the CDR3 is TGTGCCAGCAGGACGACAGTTTTCTATGGCTACACCTTC. This sequence joins TRBV6-1 and TRBJ1-2, with TRBD1 as a possible D gene (5 bases). Germline V gives CDR1 MNHNS, CDR2 SASEGT. V lost 6 bases and J lost 4, with 12 bases in between. The CDR3 is made up of 13 amino acids.

The V and J genes are TRBV20-1 and TRBJ2-3; 7 nucleotides align to TRBD2. CDR3 length: 14 amino acids. V lost 5 bases, J lost 2 bases, and 7 bases stayed unmatched. Germline CDR1 DFQATT, CDR2 SNEGSKA (reference sequence). The CDR3 here is CSAEGLHITDTQYF. The CDR3 DNA is TGCAGTGCTGAGGGACTACACATCACAGATACGCAGTATTTT.